These T cell receptor beta chains were read from a single sample in a study of blood T cell repertoires in COVID-19. The assay was immunoSEQ multiplex PCR, and TCRdb's table has in-frame clones only and misses some. The sample records 150,000 or so clones, around 80% being singletons. The sample consisted of peripheral blood. These receptors all stem from a woman aged 60-75 years with acute or convalescent COVID-19. The CDR3 runs from the conserved cysteine through the conserved F or W. D genes are given only for firm matches. The size field is filled for only some rows; it gives once, few, many or a size class.

j_call clone_size v_call d_call cdr3_nt cdr3_aa
TRBJ1-5 - TRBV30 - TGTGCCTGGAGTGTACAGGGCCAACAGCCCCAGCATTTT CAWSVQGQQPQHF
TRBJ2-3 - TRBV3-1/TRBV3-2 TRBD2 TGTGCCAGCGTCCTTAGCGGGGAAGATACGCAGTATTTT CASVLSGEDTQYF
TRBJ1-4 - TRBV29-1 TRBD1 TGCAGCGTTACGGACAGGGGTCTTAATGAAAAACTGTTTTTT CSVTDRGLNEKLFF
TRBJ2-7 - TRBV20-1 - TGCAGTGCTGGGGCCGGGCGGGAGCAGTACTTC CSAGAGREQYF
TRBJ2-7 once TRBV6-2/TRBV6-3 TRBD1 TGTGCCAGCAGTTACCCGGCCCGGGACAGGGGTGAACAGTACTTC CASSYPARDRGEQYF
TRBJ2-1 - TRBV3-1/TRBV3-2 - TGTGCCAGCAGCCGAACTAAGACCCGCTCCTACAATGAGCAGTTCTTC CASSRTKTRSYNEQFF
TRBJ2-6 - TRBV7-9 - TGTGCCAGCAGCTTAGTGAGTACTGGGGCCAACGTCCTGACTTTC CASSLVSTGANVLTF
TRBJ2-5 - TRBV28 - TGTGCCAGCAGTTTAGTTCGGGGGAAGCCTTTGGCCCAGTACTTC CASSLVRGKPLAQYF
TRBJ2-5 once TRBV9 - TGTGCCAGCAGCCCCGAGTCGGGTATCCAAGAGACCCAGTACTTC CASSPESGIQETQYF
TRBJ1-1 - TRBV28 TRBD1 TGTGCCAGCAGTGGCCCACGACAGGGAGGCACTGAAGCTTTCTTT CASSGPRQGGTEAFF
TRBJ1-5 - TRBV28 TRBD1 TGTGCCAGCAGTGCTATTGACAGGGGGCGAGGGGATCAGCCCCAGCATTTT CASSAIDRGRGDQPQHF
TRBJ1-1 - TRBV27 - TGTGCCAGCAGTCCCCGCGCAGGAGGGCCCACTGAAGCTTTCTTT CASSPRAGGPTEAFF
TRBJ1-1 - TRBV7-6 - TGTGCCAGCAGCGTTATGGGCCCGGACACTGAAGCTTTCTTT CASSVMGPDTEAFF
TRBJ1-2 - TRBV2 TRBD1 TGTGCCAGCACCACGACAGGGGGCAACTATGGCTACACCTTC CASTTTGGNYGYTF
TRBJ2-7 - TRBV4-1 TRBD2 TGCGCCAGCAGCCAAGACTTCGGTGCGGGGGGTAACTACGAGCAGTACTTC CASSQDFGAGGNYEQYF
TRBJ1-6 many TRBV4-2 - TGTGCCAGCAGCCAAGATCTAGGGAGCTCCTATAATTCACCCCTCCACTTT CASSQDLGSSYNSPLHF
TRBJ2-7 - TRBV15 - TGTGCCACCAGTACCCGGGACATTGTCTACGAGCAGTACTTC CATSTRDIVYEQYF
TRBJ2-1 - TRBV11-3 - TGTGCCAGCAGCTTAAGGGGGGGTCGTGGTGAGCAGTTCTTC CASSLRGGRGEQFF
TRBJ2-7 - TRBV18 TRBD2 TGTGCCAGCTCCCCCGGGACTACCCTCTACGAGCAGTACTTC CASSPGTTLYEQYF
TRBJ2-3 - TRBV5-6 - TGTGCCAGCAGCTTGTTAATAGATACGCAGTATTTT CASSLLIDTQYF
TRBJ1-2 - TRBV28 - TGTGCCAGCACTCTATTGGGCAACTATGGCTACACCTTC CASTLLGNYGYTF
TRBJ2-7 - TRBV6-5 TRBD2 TGTGCCAGCAGCGCCCCCGGGACTAGCTCCTACGAGCAGTACTTC CASSAPGTSSYEQYF
TRBJ2-6 - TRBV18 - TGTGCCAGCTCACCGCCAGGGTATGATTCCCTCTCTGGGGCCAACGTCCTGACTTTC CASSPPGYDSLSGANVLTF
TRBJ1-6 few TRBV4-3 - TGCGCCAGCAGCCAAGAATTCCCCGAAGACTGGAATTCACCCCTCCACTTT CASSQEFPEDWNSPLHF
TRBJ1-6 - TRBV5-1 TRBD1 TGCGCCAGCAGCTTACAGGGGGATTCCTATAATTCACCCCTCCACTTT CASSLQGDSYNSPLHF
TRBJ1-5 - TRBV18 - TGTGCCAGCTCACCACCGGGGGGAATCAATCAGCCCCAGCATTTT CASSPPGGINQPQHF
TRBJ1-6 - TRBV6-5 TRBD1 TGTGCCAGCAGCTGGGACAGGAGTTCCAATTCACCCCTCCACTTT CASSWDRSSNSPLHF
TRBJ2-3 few TRBV4-3 - TGCGCCAGCAGCCCTGCAAGGGGGTCGCAGTATTTT CASSPARGSQYF
TRBJ2-1 - TRBV19 TRBD2 TGTGCCAGTAGTAGGGCGCAAGCGGGGGGTCACAATGAGCAGTTCTTC CASSRAQAGGHNEQFF
TRBJ2-2 - TRBV4-2 TRBD2 TGTGCCAGCAGCCAATACGGGACTAGCGGGGGTCCCACCGGGGAGCTGTTTTTT CASSQYGTSGGPTGELFF
TRBJ2-3 - TRBV5-4 TRBD1 TGTGCCAGCAGCGGTCTCGACAGGGAATATGAGGATACGCAGTATTTT CASSGLDREYEDTQYF
TRBJ2-1 - TRBV15 TRBD1 TGTGCCACCGACCCCGGACAGGGTTTGAATGAGCAGTTCTTC CATDPGQGLNEQFF
TRBJ1-5 - TRBV24-1 - TGTGCCACCAGTGCAGACAGTCAGCCCCAGCATTTT CATSADSQPQHF
TRBJ2-4 - TRBV13 TRBD1 TGTGCCAGCAGCTCGACAGGGGCAAAAAACATTCAGTACTTC CASSSTGAKNIQYF
TRBJ2-1 - TRBV15 TRBD1 TGTGCCACCAGGAGCCGACAGGGGACCTACAATGAGCAGTTCTTC CATRSRQGTYNEQFF
TRBJ2-7 - TRBV2 TRBD1 TGTGCCAGCAGGGGGGGACAGGGTGGTCAGCAGTACTTC CASRGGQGGQQYF
TRBJ1-2 - TRBV5-4 - TGTGCCAGCAGCTTGGCTTTAGCAGAGGGCTACACCTTC CASSLALAEGYTF
TRBJ2-3 - TRBV5-4 - TGTGCCAGCAGCTTGGCTGCTACCACAGATACGCAGTATTTT CASSLAATTDTQYF
TRBJ1-5 - TRBV7-2 - TGTGCCAGCAGCCCGTCCTTCGGCAATCAGCCCCAGCATTTT CASSPSFGNQPQHF
TRBJ1-1 - TRBV19 TRBD1 TGTGCCAGTAGTATAGCGCAGGGGGGAGCCGCTGAAGCTTTCTTT CASSIAQGGAAEAFF
TRBJ2-7 once TRBV28 - TGTGCCATTCAGGCCCTGGGTAGGCACTACGAGCAGTACTTC CAIQALGRHYEQYF
TRBJ1-4 - TRBV28 TRBD1 TGTGCCAGCAGTTTAAAGGGGGCAGTCGATAATGAAAAACTGTTTTTT CASSLKGAVDNEKLFF
TRBJ2-2 - TRBV29-1 - TGCAGCGCCGCAGGGCGGGGAGACACCGGGGAGCTGTTTTTT CSAAGRGDTGELFF
TRBJ1-4 - TRBV5-1 - TGCGCCAGCAGCTTGGTACAGGGTGCGTGGGAAAAACTGTTTTTT CASSLVQGAWEKLFF
TRBJ1-2 - TRBV28 TRBD1 TGTGCCAGCAGTCCGGACAGGGGTTTCTATGGCTACACCTTC CASSPDRGFYGYTF
TRBJ1-2 - TRBV7-8 TRBD1 TGTGCCAGCAGCTTCAGACAGGGGGATACCTTCTCACTTCGGTACTTC CASSFRQGDTFSLRYF
TRBJ2-5 - TRBV3-1/TRBV3-2 TRBD1 TGTGCCAGCAGAACAACAGGGGGCATACAGACCCAGTACTTC CASRTTGGIQTQYF
TRBJ2-1 few TRBV19 TRBD2 TGTGCCAGTAGTTCTAGCGGGGGAGTGTGGAATGAGCAGTTCTTC CASSSSGGVWNEQFF
TRBJ2-3 - TRBV7-3 TRBD2 TGTGCCAGCAGCTCAGCGGGGAGCCCCACAGATACGCAGTATTTT CASSSAGSPTDTQYF
TRBJ1-1 - TRBV18 - TGTGCCAGCTCACCTTCTCCCACTGAAGCTTTCTTT CASSPSPTEAFF
TRBJ2-3 - TRBV11-2 - TGTGCCAGCAGCCCACTCCTAGCGCGGCCCACAGATACGCAGTATTTT CASSPLLARPTDTQYF